A single sample is the source of the 18 T cell receptor beta chains below, sequenced in a study of T cells in Graves' hyperthyroidism and ophthalmopathy. Amplification of TCR beta CDR3 regions was performed using RNA transcripts as template. With the HTBI primer set, the TCR CDR3 went through a first round of RT-PCR. Via MiXCR, TCRdb re-called the multiplex PCR reads, giving one row per CDR3 protein. The table records hundreds of thousands of distinct CDR3 sequences, around 15% of them present only once. Source material: blood. These receptors were obtained from a woman between 35 and 50 years old with Graves' ophthalmopathy.

This clonotype has a count of ten or more. The rearrangement links TRBV6-5 to TRBJ1-1; D is undetermined. The germline CDR1 and CDR2 sequences are MNHEY and SVGAGI. Between the trimmed V and J ends, which lost 2 bases and 3 bases, there was a span of 7 bases. This CDR3 has 13 amino acids. In DNA, the CDR3 is TGTGCCAGCAGTTACGCGGGGTACACTGAAGCTTTCTTT. Protein sequence: CASSYAGYTEAFF.

The table lists this clonotype with many counts. V is TRBV12-3 or TRBV12-4 and J is TRBJ2-7; TRBD2 agrees at 9 bases. V lost 4 bases to trimming and J lost 7 bases; unmatched junction nucleotides: 8. This CDR3 is 14 amino acids long. The CDR3 DNA reads as TGTGCCAGCAGTTCGCTAGCGGGAATTTGGGAGCAGTACTTC. The encoded protein is CASSSLAGIWEQYF.

V usage is TRBV11-1 and J usage is TRBJ2-2, with 7 bases fitting TRBD2. Trimming cost V 5 bases and J 1 base; bases outside gene matches: 7. The CDR3 has 16 residues. CDR1 is SGHAT, CDR2 FQDESV, per germline (reference sequence). The chain's CDR3 is CASSPPGGRNTGELFF. CDR3 DNA sequence: TGTGCCAGCAGCCCCCCCGGGGGGAGGAACACCGGGGAGCTGTTTTTT. The full variable domain, its missing parts supplied by reference TRBV11-1 and TRBJ2-2, is EAEVAQSPRYKITEKSQAVAFWCDPISGHATLYWYRQILGQGPELLVQFQDESVVDDSQLPKDRFSAERLKGVDSTLKIQPAELGDSAMYLCASSPPGGRNTGELFFGEGSRLTVL.

The table lists this clonotype with many counts. The rearrangement links TRBV6-5 to TRBJ2-2; 7 bases are shared with TRBD2. Germline V gives CDR1 MNHEY, CDR2 SVGAGI. The CDR3 length is 13 residues. Trimming removed 1 base from V and 15 bases from J; junction bases left unmatched: 8. The CDR3 DNA reads TGTGCCAGCAGTTACTTTGGCAGCGGGGTTGTGTTTTTT. Translation gives CASSYFGSGVVFF.

This clonotype was detected ten times or more. J is TRBJ1-5 and V is TRBV12-3 or TRBV12-4; D is uncertain. Trimming took off 6 bases at V and 3 bases at J, with 9 bases between the two ends. The CDR3 has 13 residues. The CDR3 here is CASRGPYNQPQHF. CDR3 in DNA: TGTGCCAGCAGGGGTCCCTACAATCAGCCCCAGCATTTT.

This clonotype was seen at least ten times. The chain has TRBV11-2 and TRBJ2-5, with D possibly TRBD2 on 6 matching bases. V lost 3 bases and J 3 bases, leaving 23 bases between the germline ends. Germline CDR1 and CDR2: SGHAT and FQNNGV. The CDR3 loop spans 18 amino acids. Written as DNA, the CDR3 is TGTGCCAGCAGCTTGGGCTTGGTCCTTAGCGGTAGTGAAGAGACCCAGTACTTC. Its protein is CASSLGLVLSGSEETQYF. Supplemented by reference TRBV11-2 and TRBJ2-5, the full variable domain reads EAGVAQSPRYKIIEKRQSVAFWCNPISGHATLYWYQQILGQGPKLLIQFQNNGVVDDSQLPKDRFSAERLKGVDSTLKIQPAKLEDSAVYLCASSLGLVLSGSEETQYFGPGTRLLVL.

The sample holds many counts of this clonotype. The rearrangement links TRBV7-2 to TRBJ2-2; D gene uncertain. V dropped 8 bases and J dropped 4 bases, with 14 bases sitting between them. Germline lookup yields CDR1 SGHTA and CDR2 FQGNSA. The CDR3 has 14 amino acids. The CDR3 bases are TGTGCCAGCTTACGGGTAGCCAGCACCGGGGAGCTGTTTTTT. Its translation is CASLRVASTGELFF.

The chain is built from TRBV4-1 and TRBJ2-5, with D uncertain. CDR1 MGHRA and CDR2 YSYEKL come from the germline V gene. Trimming left V 0 bases short and J 0 bases short, with 11 bases between. The CDR3 runs to 16 residues. The DNA of the CDR3 is TGCGCCAGCAGCCAAGAAGGGCACGAGTACCAAGAGACCCAGTACTTC. It specifies CASSQEGHEYQETQYF.

This clonotype has only one observation. This may be a read error, as it is one base from a much larger clone. The V call is TRBV27, the J call TRBJ1-5; D not resolved. The CDR3 runs to 15 residues. Germline CDR1 and CDR2: MNHEY and SMNVEV (reference sequence). The CDR3 reads CASTPVGSSNQPRHF. The CDR3 coding sequence is TGTGCCAGCACCCCTGTGGGATCTAGCAATCAGCCCCGGCATTTT.

The chain uses TRBV5-1 and TRBJ1-2; D may be TRBD1 (6 bases). Germline lookup yields CDR1 SGHRS and CDR2 YFSETQ. The germline V and J ends were trimmed by 1 base and 0 bases, with 13 bases remaining between them. The CDR3 has 16 residues. The CDR3 loop reads CASSLNEGVANYGYTF. DNA for the CDR3: TGCGCCAGCAGCTTGAACGAGGGGGTAGCTAACTATGGCTACACCTTC.

This clonotype occurred many times. J is TRBJ2-7 and V is TRBV6-5; 9 nucleotides match TRBD2. Germline CDR1 MNHEY, CDR2 SVGAGI. J lost 6 bases, V lost 4 bases, and 10 bases had no gene match. The length of the CDR3 is 15 residues. CDR3 sequence (DNA): TGTGCCAGCAGTTTCACAGCGGGAGGACACTCCGAGCAGTACTTC. Translation gives CASSFTAGGHSEQYF.

This clonotype was detected many times. One end of the junction is discordant with germline, which a read error may explain. The rearrangement links TRBV6-5 to TRBJ1-1; D is ambiguous. This CDR3 region has 13 residues. The germline V gene encodes CDR1 MNHEY and CDR2 SVGAGI. The CDR3 sequence: CASSPISSFEAFF. The CDR3 region has the DNA TGTGCCAGCAGTCCCATATCGTCGTTCGAAGCTTTCTTC.

This clonotype was seen repeatedly, ten times or more. V is TRBV15 and J is TRBJ2-5; D remains unclear. Per the germline V gene, CDR1 is LNHNV and CDR2 is YYDKDF (reference sequence). V gave up 8 bases and J gave up 6 bases, with 19 bases separating them. The CDR3 has 14 amino acids. The CDR3 region has the DNA TGTGCCACCGCTGAATTCTCTGGTCTTAAGACCCAGTACTTC. This translates into CATAEFSGLKTQYF.

Only a few counts were recorded for this clonotype. V usage is TRBV12-3 or TRBV12-4 and J usage is TRBJ1-2, with D hard to call. V lost 6 bases, J lost 0 bases, and 8 bases lay in between. This CDR3 has 13 residues. CDR3 sequence (DNA): TGTGCCAGCAGCCCGAAAACTAACTATGGCTACACCTTC. Its translation is CASSPKTNYGYTF.

This clonotype appeared many times. This chain joins TRBV7-2 and TRBJ2-5; TRBD2 aligns across 10 bases. CDR1 and CDR2 from the germline V gene are SGHTA and FQGNSA. The CDR3 extends over 21 amino acids. The J segment lost 0 bases and the V segment lost 0 bases, leaving 16 bases of the junction unmatched. The CDR3 region is CASSLAPLASGRATNQETQYF. The CDR3 DNA reads as TGTGCCAGCAGCTTAGCACCTCTGGCCAGCGGGAGGGCCACCAACCAAGAGACCCAGTACTTC.

Many counts were recorded for this clonotype. V usage is TRBV6-1 and J usage is TRBJ2-5; D gene uncertain. Trimming took 3 bases from V and 4 from J, leaving 12 bases between them. Germline V gives CDR1 MNHNS, CDR2 SASEGT. This CDR3 has 14 residues. The CDR3 is CASSERSARETQYF. CDR3 DNA sequence: TGTGCCAGCAGTGAGCGGAGTGCAAGAGAGACCCAGTACTTC.

This clonotype has ten or more counts. V is TRBV27 and J is TRBJ1-1, with no clear D. The CDR3 sequence is 14 residues long. Germline V gene lookup returns CDR1 MNHEY and CDR2 SMNVEV (reference sequence). V dropped 8 bases and J dropped 5 bases, with 18 bases sitting between them. The CDR3 protein is CASPCGNLETEAFF. The CDR3 DNA is TGTGCCAGCCCTTGTGGAAATCTAGAGACTGAAGCTTTCTTT.

This clonotype turned up a few times. The CDR3 loop reads CASTRSGTNTGELFF. CDR3 DNA sequence: TGTGCCAGTACTCGGAGCGGGACTAACACCGGGGAGCTGTTTTTT. The chain joins TRBV19 to TRBJ2-2, with 7 bases matching TRBD2. Trimming took 7 bases from V and 2 from J; bases not matched to a gene: 7. The germline CDR1 and CDR2 sequences are LNHDA and SQIVND (reference sequence). The CDR3 length is 15 residues.